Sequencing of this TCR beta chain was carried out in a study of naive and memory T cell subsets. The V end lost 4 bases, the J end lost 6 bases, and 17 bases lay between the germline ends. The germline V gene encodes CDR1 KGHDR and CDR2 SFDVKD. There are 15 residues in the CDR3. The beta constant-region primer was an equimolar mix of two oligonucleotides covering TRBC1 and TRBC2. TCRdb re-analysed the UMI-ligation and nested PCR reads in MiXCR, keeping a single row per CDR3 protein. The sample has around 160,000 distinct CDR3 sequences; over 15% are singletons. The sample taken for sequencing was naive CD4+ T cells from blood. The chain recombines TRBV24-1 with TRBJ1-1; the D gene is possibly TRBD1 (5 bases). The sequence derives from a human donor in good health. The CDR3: CATSELRDPRSEAFF. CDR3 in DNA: TGTGCCACCAGTGAACTGCGGGACCCCCGGTCTGAAGCTTTCTTT.